The clone carrying this T cell receptor (beta chain) was picked up a small number of times. The antigen is undetermined. The sample is drawn from a study of cytomegalovirus exposure and HLA in healthy donors. Findings and caveats of the study: Based on reports, TCR beta sequences accurately predicted HLA-A and HLA-B alleles for most subjects.

Use of 60 Vbeta and 13 Jbeta primers characterized the PCR. Data came from immunoSEQ multiplex PCR; TCRdb stores just in-frame clones and leaves some out. The table lists nearly 110,000 clones, approximately 82% of them singletons, with approximately 2.4% in the top ten. Trimming at V came to 6 bases and at J to 4 bases, leaving 9 bases not matched to a gene. From germline, CDR1 is ENHRY and CDR2 SYGVKD. This CDR3 comprises 14 residues. The sequenced sample was PBMCs. The V call is TRBV10-3, the J call TRBJ2-7; 7 bases align to TRBD1. The TCR comes from a man between 35 and 55 years old in good health and CMV-seronegative. The CDR3 region has the DNA TGTGCCATCAGCCGACAGGGTGGGCAATACGAGCAGTACTTC. The encoded protein is CAISRQGGQYEQYF.